This TCR beta chain was recovered during a study of blood T cell repertoires in COVID-19. The wider study: Specimens from acute and convalescent COVID-19 originated in the United States, Italy and Spain. The analysed material was cDNA or gDNA that came from T cells, B-cell-depleted T cells, or PBMCs.

Seattle enrolled patients during active infection and tracked them longitudinally. In the original workflow: Reference gene primer amplification in the assay estimated nucleated cell counts. TCRdb's copy holds only in-frame clones and misses some; the assay was immunoSEQ multiplex PCR. V and J calls and clone size come straight from that table; D and trimming were deduced from the DNA. There are 45,000 to 65,000 clones in the sample; approximately 83% occur only once, and around 9.6% lies in the top ten. The germline gives CDR1 SGHVS, CDR2 FQNEAQ. Trimming took 2 bases from V and 3 from J; bases not matched to a gene: 7. The CDR3 is 15 amino acids.

The sequence derives from a man aged 25 to 45 with COVID-19, enrolled during active disease. The sequencing sample was made of peripheral blood. The rearrangement uses TRBV7-8 and TRBJ2-7; 7 positions agree with TRBD2. CDR3 nucleotide sequence: TGTGCCAGCAGCTTAACGTTGTCTAGCGGCTACGAGCAGTACTTC. Translating it yields CASSLTLSSGYEQYF.